This T cell receptor beta chain emerged from a study of T cells in Graves' hyperthyroidism and ophthalmopathy. In patients aged 18 to 65, hyperthyroidism was newly diagnosed, with duration under 2 months. Germline V gene sequence: CDR1 MDHEN, CDR2 SYDVKM. This CDR3 region has 13 residues. Trimming left V 6 bases short and J 3 bases short, with 12 bases between. TCR beta CDR3 regions were amplified from RNA transcripts. Using the HTBI primer set, a first-round RT-PCR was run on the TCR CDR3. TCRdb passed the multiplex PCR reads through MiXCR, listing each CDR3 protein once. This table has around 250,000 distinct CDR3 sequences, about 14% appearing once. This clonotype occurred many times.

The rearrangement joins TRBV28 to TRBJ2-7, with D hard to call. The clonotype comes from a woman in her thirties or forties with Graves' hyperthyroidism that later progressed to Graves' ophthalmopathy. The sample taken for sequencing was blood. CDR3 sequence: CASSLTHHYEQYF. Written as DNA, the CDR3 is TGTGCCAGCAGCCTTACACACCACTACGAGCAGTACTTC.